This T cell receptor (beta chain) was identified during a study of T cell responses to AZD1222 COVID-19 vaccine. CDR3 length: 12 amino acids. Per germline, CDR1 SEHNR and CDR2 FQNEAQ (reference sequence). V shed 5 bases and J shed 5 bases, with 9 bases lying between them. Clones were read by immunoSEQ multiplex PCR, and TCRdb kept only the in-frame ones, dropping some. The table records roughly 77,000 clones, around 92% of them present only once. This clonotype was obtained from an adult in good health. The chain has TRBV7-9 and TRBJ2-5; unclear D gene. This specimen consisted of peripheral blood, obtained on day 0 of MenACWY control vaccination. The CDR3 DNA is TGTGCCAGCAGCCCAAACGGTGAGACCCAGTACTTC. Amino acids: CASSPNGETQYF.